These T cell receptor beta chains were read from a single sample in a study of naive and memory T cell subsets. Each CDR3 protein gets one entry after TCRdb re-called the UMI-ligation and nested PCR reads with MiXCR. The data contain around 29,000 distinct CDR3 sequences, roughly 18% of them seen just once; the ten biggest clones take up about 3.6%. What was sequenced was effector memory CD4+ T cells from blood. The receptors here all came from a human donor in good health. CDR3s include the opening cysteine and the closing phenylalanine or tryptophan. Fields, in order: CDR3 DNA, CDR3 protein, D gene, V gene, clone size, J gene. The D gene is left open where the match is weak. Only part of the rows carry a size: once, few, many, or a class if the clone is expanded.

cdr3_nt: TGTGCTAGCAGCTTAGCTAGCGGCACAGATACGCAGTATTTT
cdr3_aa: CASSLASGTDTQYF
d_call: .
v_call: TRBV7-7
clone_size: .
j_call: TRBJ2-3

cdr3_nt: TGTGCCAGCAGCTTAGGGCGGGGTCAGCCCCAGCATTTT
cdr3_aa: CASSLGRGQPQHF
d_call: .
v_call: TRBV7-2
clone_size: few
j_call: TRBJ1-5

cdr3_nt: TGTGCCAGTAGTACACGGGACAGATATACGCAGTATTTT
cdr3_aa: CASSTRDRYTQYF
d_call: TRBD1
v_call: TRBV19
clone_size: .
j_call: TRBJ2-3

cdr3_nt: TGTGCCAGCAGTCCGGCGGGACAGGGGTTTAGTCGCGAGCAGTACTTC
cdr3_aa: CASSPAGQGFSREQYF
d_call: TRBD1
v_call: TRBV28
clone_size: .
j_call: TRBJ2-7

cdr3_nt: TGTGCCAGCAGTCGGTCCGGACACCCCGGTCAGCCCCAGCATTTT
cdr3_aa: CASSRSGHPGQPQHF
d_call: .
v_call: TRBV28
clone_size: few
j_call: TRBJ1-5

cdr3_nt: TGCAGTGTTCGGGGAGACCCCTACGAGCAGTACTTC
cdr3_aa: CSVRGDPYEQYF
d_call: .
v_call: TRBV20-1
clone_size: many
j_call: TRBJ2-7

cdr3_nt: TGTGCCAGCAGGGAGACAGGGACGGCCTATAATTCACCCCTCCACTTT
cdr3_aa: CASRETGTAYNSPLHF
d_call: TRBD1
v_call: TRBV27
clone_size: medium-sized
j_call: TRBJ1-6

cdr3_nt: TGTGCCAGCAGCACCAGGACAGGGGCCTCCTACGAGCAGTACTTC
cdr3_aa: CASSTRTGASYEQYF
d_call: TRBD1
v_call: TRBV27
clone_size: medium-sized
j_call: TRBJ2-7

cdr3_nt: TGTGCCGTATCCGGAGACCCTAGATCACCCCTCCACTTT
cdr3_aa: CAVSGDPRSPLHF
d_call: .
v_call: TRBV10-3
clone_size: few
j_call: TRBJ1-6

cdr3_nt: TGTGCCAGCAGTGAATTCCCGGGACAGGGCGGCGAGCAGTACTTC
cdr3_aa: CASSEFPGQGGEQYF
d_call: TRBD1
v_call: TRBV2
clone_size: .
j_call: TRBJ2-7

cdr3_nt: TGTGCCAGCTCACCACCCGCCCAGCGGGATCACTACGAGCAGTACTTC
cdr3_aa: CASSPPAQRDHYEQYF
d_call: TRBD2
v_call: TRBV18
clone_size: .
j_call: TRBJ2-7

cdr3_nt: TGTGCCAGCAGCCGGACAGGGGCAGGTGGCTACACCTTC
cdr3_aa: CASSRTGAGGYTF
d_call: TRBD1
v_call: TRBV6-5
clone_size: .
j_call: TRBJ1-2

cdr3_nt: TGTGCCAGCAGTTTATTGACAGGCTCAGATACGCAGTATTTT
cdr3_aa: CASSLLTGSDTQYF
d_call: .
v_call: TRBV28
clone_size: .
j_call: TRBJ2-3

cdr3_nt: TGTGCCAGCAGCTTGGACAGCGGCCCATACGAGCAGTACTTC
cdr3_aa: CASSLDSGPYEQYF
d_call: .
v_call: TRBV7-6
clone_size: .
j_call: TRBJ2-7

cdr3_nt: TGTGCCTGGACTAGCGGGTCCTACAATGAGCAGTTCTTC
cdr3_aa: CAWTSGSYNEQFF
d_call: TRBD2
v_call: TRBV30
clone_size: few
j_call: TRBJ2-1

cdr3_nt: TGTGCCAGCGCAACGGGAGGTGTAAATACGCAGTATTTT
cdr3_aa: CASATGGVNTQYF
d_call: TRBD2
v_call: TRBV27
clone_size: .
j_call: TRBJ2-3